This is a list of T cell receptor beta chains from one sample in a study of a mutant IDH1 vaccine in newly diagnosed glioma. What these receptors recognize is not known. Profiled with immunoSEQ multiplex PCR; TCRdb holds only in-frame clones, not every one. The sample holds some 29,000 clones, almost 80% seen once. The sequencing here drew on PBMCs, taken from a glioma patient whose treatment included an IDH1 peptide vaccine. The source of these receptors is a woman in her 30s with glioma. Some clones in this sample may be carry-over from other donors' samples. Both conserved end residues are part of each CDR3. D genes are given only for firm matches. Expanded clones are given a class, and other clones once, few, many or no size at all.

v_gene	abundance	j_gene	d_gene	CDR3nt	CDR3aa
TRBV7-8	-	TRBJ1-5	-	TGTGCCAGCAGCTTAGTAGGAGCCAATCAGCCCCAGCATTTT	CASSLVGANQPQHF
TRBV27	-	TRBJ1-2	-	TGTGCCAGCAGTTTTGGGCAGGGTGGCTATGGCTACACCTTC	CASSFGQGGYGYTF
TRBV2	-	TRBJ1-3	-	TGTGCCAGCTCCAGGACAGCCCTCGGAAACACCATATATTTT	CASSRTALGNTIYF
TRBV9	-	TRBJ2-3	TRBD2	TGTGCCAGCAGCCCAGCGGGGGCGCGGTCAGATACGCAGTATTTT	CASSPAGARSDTQYF
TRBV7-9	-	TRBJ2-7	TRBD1	TGTGCCAGCAGCCTCGGGACAGTTAGAGAGCAGTACTTC	CASSLGTVREQYF
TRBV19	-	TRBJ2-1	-	TGTGCCAGTAGTATGGAGAGAGGAAACCCTTACAATGAGCAGTTCTTC	CASSMERGNPYNEQFF
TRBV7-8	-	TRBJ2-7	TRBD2	TGTGCCAGCAGCTTTCGACTAGCGGGGGACTACGAGCAGTACTTC	CASSFRLAGDYEQYF
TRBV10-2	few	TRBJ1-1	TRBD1	TGCGCCAGCAGTGAGTTCGAGGGGGCGAACACTGAAGCTTTCTTT	CASSEFEGANTEAFF
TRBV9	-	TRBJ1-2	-	TGTGCCAGCAGCCCTACGTCCCTAGAGGATGAATTCTATGGCTACACCTTC	CASSPTSLEDEFYGYTF
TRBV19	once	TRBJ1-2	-	TGTGCCAGTAGTATAGCTTCAGATTACTATGGCTACACCTTC	CASSIASDYYGYTF
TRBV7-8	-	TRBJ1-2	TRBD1	TGTGCCAGCAGCCGCTCCGGGGACAGAGAATATGGCTACACCTTC	CASSRSGDREYGYTF
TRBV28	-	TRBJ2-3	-	TGTGCCAGCAGTTTACGTGGGGAAGATACGCAGTATTTT	CASSLRGEDTQYF
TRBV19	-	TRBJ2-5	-	TGTGCCAGTAGTATCGGCCAAGAGACCCAGTACTTC	CASSIGQETQYF
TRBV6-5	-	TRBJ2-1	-	TGTGCCAGCAGTTACGCTCCTCCCTACAATGAGCAGTTCTTC	CASSYAPPYNEQFF
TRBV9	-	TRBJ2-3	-	TGTGCCAGCAGCGCAAGGGGACCGGGTCTCGGCACAGATACGCAGTATTTT	CASSARGPGLGTDTQYF
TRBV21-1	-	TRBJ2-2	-	TGTGCCAGCAGCAAACGGGGGCAACCGAACACCGGGGAGCTGTTTTTT	CASSKRGQPNTGELFF
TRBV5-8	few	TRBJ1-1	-	TGTGCCAGCAGCTTCCCACGGAACACTGAAGCTTTCTTT	CASSFPRNTEAFF
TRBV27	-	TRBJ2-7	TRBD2	TGTGCCAGCAGTCCCTCTAGCGGGGAGGGCCCCTACGAGCAGTACTTC	CASSPSSGEGPYEQYF
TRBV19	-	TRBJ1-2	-	TGTGCCAGTAGTATTGGCAGTACTAACTATGGCTACACCTTC	CASSIGSTNYGYTF
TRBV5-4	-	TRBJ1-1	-	TGTGCCAGCAGCTTGTCTACAGGGTCGGCTTTCTTT	CASSLSTGSAFF
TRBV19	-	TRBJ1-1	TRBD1	TGTGCCAGTAGTATTGGACAGGGGTGGACGAACACTGAAGCTTTCTTT	CASSIGQGWTNTEAFF
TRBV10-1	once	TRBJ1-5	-	TGCGCCAGCAGTGTGGGGCCCACCCCCCAGCATTTT	CASSVGPTPQHF
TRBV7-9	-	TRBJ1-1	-	TGTGCCAGCAGCTTGACCGGGAACACTGAAGCTTTCTTT	CASSLTGNTEAFF
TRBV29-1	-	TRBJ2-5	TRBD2	TGCAGCGTCCTTACTAGCGGAGCCTACCAAGAGACCCAGTACTTC	CSVLTSGAYQETQYF
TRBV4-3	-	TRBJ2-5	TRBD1	TGCGCCAGCAGCCAAGATCGAAGGGGGCCGGGAGAGACCCAGTACTTC	CASSQDRRGPGETQYF
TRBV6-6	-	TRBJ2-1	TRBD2	TGTGCCAGCAGTCGACTAGCGGGGCTTAATGAGCAGTTCTTC	CASSRLAGLNEQFF
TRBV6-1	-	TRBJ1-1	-	TGTGCCAGCAGTGAGCGTTACTTGAACACTGAAGCTTTCTTT	CASSERYLNTEAFF
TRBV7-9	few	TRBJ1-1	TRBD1	TGTGCCAGCATGGGGACAGGGGGCACTGAAGCTTTCTTT	CASMGTGGTEAFF
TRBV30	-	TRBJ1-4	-	TGTGCCTGGAGTGTACAGGTTGGGGCGGGTGAAGAACTGTTTTTT	CAWSVQVGAGEELFF
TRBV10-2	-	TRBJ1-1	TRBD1	TGCGCCAGCAGGCACAGGGGATACACTGAAGCTTTCTTT	CASRHRGYTEAFF
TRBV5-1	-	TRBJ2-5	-	TGCGCCAGCAGCTTACTAGCTGTCGGGGAGACCCAGTACTTC	CASSLLAVGETQYF
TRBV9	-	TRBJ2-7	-	TGTGCCAGCAGCCCTAAGACAGGTTCGTACTACGAGCAGTACTTC	CASSPKTGSYYEQYF
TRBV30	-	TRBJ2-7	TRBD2	TGTGCCTGGAGTACGAAGCGGACTAGCTCCTACGAGCAGTACTTC	CAWSTKRTSSYEQYF
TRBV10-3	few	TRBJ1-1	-	TGTGCCATCAGTGGGCAGATGAACACTGAAGCTTTCTTT	CAISGQMNTEAFF
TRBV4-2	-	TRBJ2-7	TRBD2	TGTGCCAGCAGCCCCACCGCGGCGGGAGCGGTCTACGAGCAGTACTTC	CASSPTAAGAVYEQYF
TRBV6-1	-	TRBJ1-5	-	TGTGCCAGCAGTGAAAGACGTAGCAATCAGCCCCAGCATTTT	CASSERRSNQPQHF
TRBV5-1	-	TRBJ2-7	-	TGCGCCAGCAGCTTGATGGGGGGCGATTTCTACGAGCAGTACTTC	CASSLMGGDFYEQYF
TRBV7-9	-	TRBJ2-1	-	TGTGCCAGCCTGATTGGACATGTGGGCTACAATGAGCAGTTCTTC	CASLIGHVGYNEQFF
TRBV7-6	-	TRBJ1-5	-	TGTGCCAGCAGCTCGGACGGAAATCAGCCCCAGCATTTT	CASSSDGNQPQHF
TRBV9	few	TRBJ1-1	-	TGTGCCAGCAGCTCTTCACGGGGTTTGGACACTGAAGCTTTCTTT	CASSSSRGLDTEAFF
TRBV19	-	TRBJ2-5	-	TGTGCCAGTAGTATGGGCAACCGGGCGACCCAGTACTTC	CASSMGNRATQYF
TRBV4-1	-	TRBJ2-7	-	TGCGCCAGCAGCCAAAAGTGGCAGGGCTACGAGCAGTACTTC	CASSQKWQGYEQYF
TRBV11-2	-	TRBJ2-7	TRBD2	TGTGCCAGCAGCTATGGGACTAGCGGGCCCTACGAGCAGTACTTC	CASSYGTSGPYEQYF
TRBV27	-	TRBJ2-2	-	TGTGCCAGCAGAGCGACGAACACCGGGGAGCTGTTTTTT	CASRATNTGELFF
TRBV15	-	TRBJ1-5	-	TGTGCCACCAGCCCGTCCGGGCCTTGGCAGCCCCAGCATTTT	CATSPSGPWQPQHF
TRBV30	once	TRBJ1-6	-	TGTGCCTGGAGTGAAGGTCCAGGGTCATATAATTCACCCCTCCACTTT	CAWSEGPGSYNSPLHF
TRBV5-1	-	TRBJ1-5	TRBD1	TGCGCCAGCAGCTTTACAGGGGATGATCAGCCCCAGCATTTT	CASSFTGDDQPQHF
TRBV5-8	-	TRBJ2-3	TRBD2	TGTGCCAGCAGCCGGGGGACTAGCGGGAGTGAAGATACGCAGTATTTT	CASSRGTSGSEDTQYF
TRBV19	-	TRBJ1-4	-	TGTGCCAGTAGTATGCGAGCAACTAATGAAAAACTGTTTTTT	CASSMRATNEKLFF
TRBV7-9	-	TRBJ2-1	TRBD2	TGTGCCAGCAGCTCCTTAGCGGGTCCCTCGGCAAATGAGCAGTTCTTC	CASSSLAGPSANEQFF
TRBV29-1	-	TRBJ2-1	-	TGCAGCTATCAGAGAGGGGCCCCATACAATGAGCAGTTCTTC	CSYQRGAPYNEQFF
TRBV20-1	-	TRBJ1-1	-	TGCAGTGCTAGATACACTGAAGCTTTCTTT	CSARYTEAFF
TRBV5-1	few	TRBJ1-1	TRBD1	TGCGCCAGCAGCTTTACATCCGGGACAGGGGCAATGGGGACTGAAGCTTTCTTT	CASSFTSGTGAMGTEAFF
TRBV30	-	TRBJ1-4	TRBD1	TGTGCCTGGAGGGGTCCCGGGACAGGGGCGACTCGGGAAAAACTGTTTTTT	CAWRGPGTGATREKLFF
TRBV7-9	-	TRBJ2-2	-	TGTGCCAGCAACCCGGCGGGGCTGAGCGTCACCGGGGAGCTGTTTTTT	CASNPAGLSVTGELFF
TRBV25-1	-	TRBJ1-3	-	TGTGCCAGCAGTGAAGTTCTTAGGGCCGTTCTCTCTGGAAACACCATATATTTT	CASSEVLRAVLSGNTIYF
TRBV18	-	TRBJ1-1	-	TGTGCCAGCTCAAAGGGCCTGAACACTGAAGCTTTCTTT	CASSKGLNTEAFF